This T cell receptor beta chain comes out of a study of OX40 agonist ivuxolimab in advanced cancers. Study-level background: Subjects had a mean age of roughly 60 years, with a range of about 23 to 90; around 83% were male. Anti-PD-1, anti-PD-L1 or anti-CTLA-4 therapy given earlier was allowed, and around 40% had some. There were three patients with partial responses, one having hepatocellular carcinoma and two cutaneous melanoma. Study outcomes and limitations: Also present in some nonresponders was a low level of normalized T-cell clonal expansion.

As regards this clone: What it binds is unknown.

Profiled with immunoSEQ multiplex PCR; TCRdb holds only in-frame clones, not every one. The table includes 72,000 or so clones, about four fifths detected once. This receptor was taken from an adult with an advanced solid tumor such as melanoma, head and neck, liver or kidney cancer. The sample here was CD4+ or CD8+ T cells sorted from blood, taken in a trial of the OX40 agonist ivuxolimab.

The CDR3 spells CATSTDSGEPQHF. The CDR3 coding sequence is TGTGCCACGAGTACCGACAGTGGTGAGCCCCAGCATTTT. The V call is TRBV19, the J call TRBJ1-5; TRBD1 might be the D (5 bases). This CDR3 region has 13 residues. V lost 10 bases and J lost 8, with 18 bases in between. Germline CDR1 and CDR2: LNHDA and SQIVND (reference sequence).